This T cell receptor (beta chain) was sequenced in a study of CD8 T cells in Susac syndrome. Broader study findings: Only a relatively small number of individuals were included in the TCR sequencing and HLA analysis.

The T cells that were sequenced for TCR beta were CD8+ and CD4+ cells from blood. Negative isolation yielded CD4+ and CD8+ T cells, and FACS enriched TEMRA cells. Random hexamers primed reverse transcription of about 0.5 to 1 ug RNA. Across 54 Vbeta and 13 Jbeta, immunoSEQ multiplex PCR amplified TCR beta CDR3. MiXCR, applied by TCRdb to the immunoSEQ multiplex PCR reads, yields one record per CDR3 protein. The profile shows some 120,000 distinct CDR3 sequences, around nine tenths of them singletons. This clonotype was seen once. The antigen remains unidentified. The sequence was obtained from a human donor with multiple sclerosis. The material sequenced was CD8+ T cells from PBMCs.

The CDR3: CASSLSLAEETQYF. The CDR3 bases are TGTGCCAGCAGCTTAAGTCTAGCGGAAGAGACCCAGTACTTC. The V gene is TRBV11-3, the J gene TRBJ2-5; 7 nucleotides align to TRBD2. The V segment lost 2 bases and the J segment 3 bases; nucleotides outside the gene matches: 3. The CDR3 is 14 amino acids. Germline CDR1 SGHNT, CDR2 YENEEA.